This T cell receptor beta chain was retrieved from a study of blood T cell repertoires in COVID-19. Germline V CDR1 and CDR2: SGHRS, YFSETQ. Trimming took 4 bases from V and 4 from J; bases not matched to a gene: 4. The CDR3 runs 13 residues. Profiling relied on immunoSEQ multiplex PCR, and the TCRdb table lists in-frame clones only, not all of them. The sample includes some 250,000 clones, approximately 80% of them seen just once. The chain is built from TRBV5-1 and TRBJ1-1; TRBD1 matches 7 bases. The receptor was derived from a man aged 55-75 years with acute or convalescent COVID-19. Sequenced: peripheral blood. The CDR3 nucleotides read TGCGCCAGCAGCGTGGGACAGCTCACTGAAGCTTTCTTT. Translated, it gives CASSVGQLTEAFF.